This T cell receptor (beta chain) was sequenced for a study of cytomegalovirus exposure and HLA in healthy donors. Whole-study context: Roughly 89 million unique TCR sequences came from HLA-typed donors in an early release.

General study findings and limits: Reportedly, cytomegalovirus status was diagnosed with high sensitivity and specificity.

For this clone: Its antigen is unknown.

With 3 bases removed from V and 7 bases from J, the gap between germline ends came to 9 bases. CDR3 length: 12 amino acids. CDR1 is MDHEN, CDR2 SYDVKM, per germline. Researchers ran the PCR with 60 Vbeta and 13 Jbeta primers. Authors' data handling: Unique TCR beta chains totaled some 78 million in a later count, with roughly 10 million of them shared. Using immunoSEQ multiplex PCR, the repertoire was profiled, and TCRdb retains in-frame clones only, with some absent. The V and J calls and clone size are taken from that table; D and trimming were inferred from the DNA. This sample has around 300,000 clones; roughly two thirds occur once, and the top ten carry about 2.2%.

The origin of this receptor is a female donor in good health and CMV-seronegative. The V and J genes are TRBV28 and TRBJ1-2; D gene unclear. The material sequenced was PBMCs. The chain's CDR3 is CASSFSPSGYTF. The CDR3 DNA reads as TGTGCCAGCAGTTTTTCACCGAGTGGCTACACCTTC.